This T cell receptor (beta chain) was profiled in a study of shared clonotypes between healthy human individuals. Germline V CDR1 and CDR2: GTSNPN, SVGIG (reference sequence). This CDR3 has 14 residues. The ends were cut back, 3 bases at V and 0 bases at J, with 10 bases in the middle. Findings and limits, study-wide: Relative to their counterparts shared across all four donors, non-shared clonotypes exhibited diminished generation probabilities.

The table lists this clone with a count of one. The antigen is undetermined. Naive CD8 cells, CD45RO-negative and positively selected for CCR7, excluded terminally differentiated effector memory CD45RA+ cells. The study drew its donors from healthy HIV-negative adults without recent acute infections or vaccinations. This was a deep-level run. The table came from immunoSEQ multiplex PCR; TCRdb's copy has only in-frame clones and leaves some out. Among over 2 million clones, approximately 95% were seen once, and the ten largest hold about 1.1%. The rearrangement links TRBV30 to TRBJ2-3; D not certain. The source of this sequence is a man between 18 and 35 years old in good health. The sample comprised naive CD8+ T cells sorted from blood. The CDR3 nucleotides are TGTGCCTGGAGCCCCATTTTAAGCACAGATACGCAGTATTTT. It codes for CAWSPILSTDTQYF.